This T cell receptor (beta chain) was identified during a study of vaccination effects on CD4 cells after COVID-19. Study information: Post-vaccine sampling occurred a median 72 days after the second dose.

Data came from immunoSEQ multiplex PCR; TCRdb stores just in-frame clones and leaves some out. The table shows under 85,000 clones, with roughly 73% occurring only once. Sequencing followed a ViraFEST assay step that expanded antigen-specific CD4+ T cells with viral peptide pools. Culture proceeded for about ten days, and CD4+ T cells were then isolated. All study participants received two doses of BNT162b2 or mRNA-1273 vaccine. PBMC were cultured at a few million per well with about 10 IU/ml IL-2 and 9 to 10 ug/ml peptides. The CDR3 contains 15 residues. V was clipped by 2 bases and J by 2 bases, with 13 bases between them. CDR1 is MNHNY, CDR2 SVGAGI, per germline (reference sequence). Worth noting for this clone: The antigen remains unidentified.

This chain joins TRBV6-6 and TRBJ2-7, with a tentative D call TRBD1 (5 bases). The material was CD4+ T cells from PBMCs cultured with HCoV-OC43 spike peptides, obtained after COVID-19 vaccination. Subset described: HCoV-OC43 spike overlapping peptide pool stimulation. This sequence originates from a human donor who received a COVID-19 vaccine. DNA for the CDR3: TGTGCCAGCAGTTACCAGACAGTAAGGGCCTACGAGCAGTACGTC. Its protein product is CASSYQTVRAYEQYV.